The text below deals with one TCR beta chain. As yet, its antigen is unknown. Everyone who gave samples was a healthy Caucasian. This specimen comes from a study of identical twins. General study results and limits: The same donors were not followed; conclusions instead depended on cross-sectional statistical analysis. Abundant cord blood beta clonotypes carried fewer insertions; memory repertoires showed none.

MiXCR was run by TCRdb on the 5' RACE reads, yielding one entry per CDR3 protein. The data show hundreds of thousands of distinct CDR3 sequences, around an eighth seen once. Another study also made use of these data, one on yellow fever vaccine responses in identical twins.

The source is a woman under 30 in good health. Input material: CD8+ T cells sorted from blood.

DNA for the CDR3: TGTGCCAGCAGCTTGTATTGGGACAGGAATTCACCCCTCCACTTT. Translated: CASSLYWDRNSPLHF. J is TRBJ1-6 and V is TRBV7-9, with 8 bases aligning to TRBD1. The CDR3 has 15 residues. Looked up from germline, CDR1 is SEHNR and CDR2 is FQNEAQ (reference sequence). V dropped 3 bases and J dropped 7; count of bases not matched to a gene: 5.